A selection of T cell receptor beta chains follows, all from one sample in a study of blood T cells in healthy people across ages. TCRdb ran MiXCR on the 5' RACE reads and lists one entry per CDR3 protein. The sample includes about 1.6 million distinct CDR3 sequences, about 31% of them seen just once. The sequenced material came from blood. Receptors were obtained from a woman in her 30s in good health. CDR3s include the opening cysteine and the closing phenylalanine or tryptophan. A D gene is named only where the DNA matches it firmly. Size tells how often a clone was seen (once, few, many) or the class of an expanded clone, and some rows leave it out.

TRBJ2-1 few TRBV5-4 TRBD1 CASSRTGVAHNEQFF TGTGCCAGCAGCAGGACAGGGGTGGCCCACAATGAGCAGTTCTTC
TRBJ1-2 few TRBV7-9 - CASSLMDAYGYTF TGTGCCAGCAGCTTAATGGACGCCTATGGCTACACCTTC
TRBJ2-3 - TRBV5-1 - CASRAGSGTDTQYF TGCGCCAGCAGGGCTGGTAGTGGCACAGATACGCAGTATTTT
TRBJ1-1 few TRBV20-1 TRBD1 CSARDRAKNTEAFF TGCAGTGCTAGGGACAGGGCGAAGAACACTGAAGCTTTCTTT
TRBJ2-5 - TRBV3-1 - CASSQGTGRGGETQYF TGTGCCAGCAGCCAAGGGACAGGGAGGGGCGGAGAGACCCAGTACTTC
TRBJ2-7 - TRBV10-1 TRBD2 CASSELTRAGVREQYF TGCGCCAGCAGTGAGTTGACTCGGGCGGGGGTGAGGGAGCAGTACTTC
TRBJ2-1 - TRBV15 - CATSRGERGPYNEQVF TGTGCCACCAGCAGAGGAGAAAGGGGCCCGTACAATGAGCAGGTCTTC
TRBJ2-7 - TRBV27 TRBD2 CASSLGTSGRSYEQYF TGTGCCAGCAGTTTGGGGACTAGCGGGAGATCCTACGAGCAGTACTTC
TRBJ2-1 - TRBV2 - CASSEGGLQFF TGTGCCAGCAGTGAAGGGGGTTTGCAGTTCTTC
TRBJ1-2 - TRBV9 - CASSAQTGNYGYTF TGTGCCAGCAGCGCGCAGACAGGAAACTATGGCTACACCTTC
TRBJ1-1 - TRBV4-1 - CASSQEIKAFF TGCGCCAGCAGCCAAGAAATAAAAGCTTTCTTT
TRBJ1-2 - TRBV27 - CASRLMGTASTSNYGYTF TGTGCCAGCAGGCTAATGGGGACCGCTTCTACATCTAACTATGGCTACACCTTC
TRBJ2-1 few TRBV9 TRBD2 CASSVTSGRADEQFF TGTGCCAGCAGCGTTACTAGCGGGAGGGCCGATGAGCAGTTCTTC
TRBJ1-2 - TRBV5-6 - CASSQRGPGLIIRGYTF TGTGCCAGCAGCCAGAGAGGACCGGGACTAATTATTCGGGGCTACACCTTC
TRBJ2-5 - TRBV5-1 - CASSSPKMGGLQGTQYF TGCGCCAGCAGCTCCCCCAAGATGGGGGGCCTTCAAGGGACCCAGTACTTC
TRBJ2-5 - TRBV6-1 - CASRYAETQYF TGTGCCAGCCGCTACGCAGAGACCCAGTACTTC
TRBJ1-5 - TRBV5-5 - CASSYGPGRNQPQHF TGTGCCAGCAGTTACGGTCCAGGACGGAATCAGCCCCAGCATTTT
TRBJ2-5 few TRBV20-1 TRBD2 CSASHGLGLETQYF TGCAGTGCTAGCCACGGACTAGGCCTAGAGACCCAGTACTTC
TRBJ2-7 - TRBV20-1 TRBD2 CSARDPLAGGPFGEQYF TGCAGTGCTAGAGATCCCCTAGCGGGAGGGCCTTTCGGCGAGCAGTACTTC
TRBJ1-4 - TRBV12-3/TRBV12-4 - CASSSTGTAREKLFF TGTGCCAGCAGTTCGACCGGGACGGCGAGGGAAAAACTGTTTTTT
TRBJ2-5 - TRBV4-1 - CASSHSYNEQYF TGCGCCAGCAGTCACTCCTACAATGAGCAGTACTTC
TRBJ2-7 - TRBV7-2 TRBD2 CASSQGPSGGAYEQYF TGTGCCAGCAGCCAGGGACCTAGCGGGGGGGCCTACGAGCAGTACTTC
TRBJ1-4 - TRBV28 - CASSLRKDTRKKLFF TGTGCCAGCAGTCTACGGAAGGACACCCGCAAAAAACTGTTTTTT
TRBJ2-7 - TRBV7-6 - CASSARGQGISYEQYF TGTGCCAGCAGCGCCAGAGGGCAGGGCATATCCTACGAGCAGTACTTC
TRBJ1-2 - TRBV6-2/TRBV6-3 - CASTDRFYGYTF TGTGCCAGCACCGACAGGTTCTATGGCTACACCTTC
TRBJ2-7 many TRBV5-1 - CASTSYEQYF TGCGCCAGCACCTCCTACGAGCAGTACTTC
TRBJ2-1 many TRBV29-1 TRBD2 CSVEASGLATYNEQFF TGCAGCGTTGAGGCTTCGGGACTAGCGACATACAATGAGCAGTTCTTC